This passage covers 25 T cell receptor beta chains from one sample sequenced in a study of blood T cell repertoires in COVID-19 (dated by TCRdb to 2020 to 2022). Libraries were prepared through the immunoSEQ multiplex PCR assay. TCRdb obtained this table from immuneACCESS and retained in-frame rearrangements with V and J assigned. These tables miss some clones; where compared with another copy, unresolved V genes account for less than half of the shortfall, and the remainder is unexplained. Counted in this sample were 100,000 to 150,000 clones; 70% to 80% of them appeared once. Approximately 25% of the sample lies in the top ten. Sequencing input: peripheral blood. These receptors came from a human donor in a cohort sampled during active COVID-19.

The rearrangement joins TRBV7-2 to TRBJ1-1; the D gene is possibly TRBD1 (5 bases). Germline lookup yields CDR1 SGHTA and CDR2 FQGNSA. The V gene lost 1 base and the J gene lost 0 bases, with 6 bases spanning the gap. This CDR3 is 14 amino acids long. The CDR3 protein is CASSLGQMNTEAFF. The CDR3 DNA sequence: TGTGCCAGCAGCTTAGGACAGATGAACACTGAAGCTTTCTTT.

The chain employs TRBV30 and TRBJ1-1; 7 positions match TRBD1. Germline CDR1 reads GTSNPN; CDR2 reads SVGIG (reference sequence). The J segment lost 2 bases and the V segment lost 5 bases, leaving 5 bases of the junction unmatched. The CDR3 is 13 amino acids. This CDR3 is CAWGGTANTEAFF. The CDR3 bases are TGTGCCTGGGGCGGGACAGCAAACACTGAAGCTTTCTTT.

V usage is TRBV6-5 and J usage is TRBJ2-5; 8 positions agree with TRBD1. The J segment lost 5 bases and the V segment lost 2 bases, leaving 4 bases of the junction unmatched. CDR3 size: 14 residues. Germline V CDR1 and CDR2: MNHEY, SVGAGI. This chain's CDR3 is CASSYAGGSETQYF. CDR3 coding DNA: TGTGCCAGCAGTTACGCAGGGGGCTCGGAGACCCAGTACTTC.

V is TRBV6-5 and J is TRBJ1-2; TRBD1 matches at 8 bases. This CDR3 has 14 residues. Germline CDR1 reads MNHEY; CDR2 reads SVGAGI. Trimming cost V 5 bases and J 2 bases; bases outside gene matches: 4. CDR3 region: CASSRAGGNYGYTF. CDR3 sequence (DNA): TGTGCCAGCAGTCGGGCAGGGGGCAACTATGGCTACACCTTC.

The chain carries TRBV6-2 or TRBV6-3 and TRBJ1-5; D might be TRBD1 (5 bases). This CDR3 contains 15 residues. CDR1 MNHEY and CDR2 SVGEGT come from the germline V gene. V shed 0 bases and J shed 6 bases, with 12 bases lying between them. CDR3 region: CASSYSRGVGQPQHF. The CDR3 DNA follows: TGTGCCAGCAGTTACTCCCGGGGGGTCGGTCAGCCCCAGCATTTT.

This clone was observed a handful of times. The rearrangement uses TRBV11-2 and TRBJ2-1; perhaps TRBD2 as D (5 bases). Trimming took off 0 bases at V and 8 bases at J, with 17 bases between the two ends. Per the germline V gene, CDR1 is SGHAT and CDR2 is FQNNGV. CDR3 size: 16 residues. The CDR3 nucleotides read TGTGCCAGCAGCTTAGACCCGGTAGCGACCGAAGATGAGCAGTTCTTC. The encoded protein is CASSLDPVATEDEQFF.

The V call is TRBV28, the J call TRBJ2-3; the match to TRBD2 covers 9 bases. This CDR3 is 14 amino acids long. V trimming: 2 bases; J trimming: 5 bases; junction bases outside the gene matches: 2. CDR1 is MDHEN and CDR2 is SYDVKM in the germline V gene. The CDR3 nucleotides read TGTGCCAGCAGTTTAGCGGGGGGGGTAGATACGCAGTATTTT. It translates to CASSLAGGVDTQYF. The full variable domain, its missing parts supplied by reference TRBV28 and TRBJ2-3, is DVKVTQSSRYLVKRTGEKVFLECVQDMDHENMFWYRQDPGLGLRLIYFSYDVKMKEKGDIPEGYSVSREKKERFSLILESASTNQTSMYLCASSLAGGVDTQYFGPGTRLTVL.

As DNA, the CDR3 is TGTGCCAGCAGCCTGGACAGGGCCCAAGAGACCCAGTACTTC. Amino acids: CASSLDRAQETQYF. V and J are TRBV7-9 and TRBJ2-5, with 8 bases lining up with TRBD1. This CDR3 contains 14 residues. Trimming at V came to 5 bases and at J to 1 base, leaving 3 bases not matched to a gene. The germline gives CDR1 SEHNR, CDR2 FQNEAQ (reference sequence).

V gene TRBV6-6 combines with J gene TRBJ1-1; a possible D gene is TRBD1 (5 bases). Germline CDR1 MNHNY, CDR2 SVGAGI (reference sequence). This CDR3 comprises 13 residues. Trimming took 7 bases from V and 4 from J, leaving 13 bases between them. The CDR3, as DNA: TGTGCCAGCAACACGGGGGATTCCACTGAAGCTTTCTTT. Its protein is CASNTGDSTEAFF.

This clone has a single count. The chain uses TRBV6-5 and TRBJ2-7, with D unresolved. Trimming took off 0 bases at V and 0 bases at J, with 3 bases between the two ends. Germline V lookup: CDR1 MNHEY, CDR2 SVGAGI. The CDR3 has 13 residues. CDR3 sequence (DNA): TGTGCCAGCAGTTACTCGGCCTCCTACGAGCAGTACTTC. It encodes CASSYSASYEQYF.

This clone was seen a single time. Other nucleotide sequences from this sample produce the same CDR3. The J gene is TRBJ2-3, the V gene TRBV5-1; 13 nucleotides match TRBD2. The germline V gene encodes CDR1 SGHRS and CDR2 YFSETQ. The junction had 3 bases not matched to a gene; V was cut back by 4 bases and J by 1 base. This CDR3 is 16 amino acids long. The CDR3 region is CASSLGTSGGTDTQYF. The CDR3 coding sequence is TGCGCCAGCAGCCTCGGGACTAGCGGGGGCACAGATACGCAGTATTTT.

V gene TRBV7-9 combines with J gene TRBJ2-3; a possible D gene is TRBD1 (6 bases). CDR1 SEHNR and CDR2 FQNEAQ come from the germline V gene (reference sequence). Trimming cost V 5 bases and J 8 bases, with 17 bases left between them. The CDR3 runs to 14 residues. CDR3 nucleotide sequence: TGTGCCAGCAGCAAATTCAAACAGGGAAGTACGCAGTATTTT. Translated, it gives CASSKFKQGSTQYF.

There are many counts of this clone. J is TRBJ1-5 and V is TRBV19; tentative D call: TRBD1 (6 bases). The length of the CDR3 is 14 residues. Germline assignment: CDR1 LNHDA and CDR2 SQIVND (reference sequence). V lost 10 bases, J lost 5 bases, and 18 bases lay in between. The CDR3 DNA sequence: TGTGCCACGATGGTAGGGGCAGGGGATCAGCCCCAGCATTTT. Its translation is CATMVGAGDQPQHF.

The V call is TRBV5-6, the J call TRBJ1-6; 10 nucleotides align to TRBD1. The germline gives CDR1 SGHDT, CDR2 YYEEEE. This CDR3 contains 14 residues. The V and J ends lost 2 bases and 9 bases, in that order; junction bases with no gene match: 2. The CDR3 region has the DNA TGTGCCAGCAGCTTCGGACAGGGGGGTTCACCCCTCCACTTT. Translated: CASSFGQGGSPLHF.

This chain connects TRBV12-3 or TRBV12-4 to TRBJ2-3, with 7 bases identical to TRBD1. This CDR3 region has 13 residues. V lost 7 bases and J lost 4; bases outside the gene matches: 5. The CDR3 region is CASTPQGADTQYF. DNA of the CDR3: TGTGCCAGCACCCCTCAGGGGGCAGATACGCAGTATTTT.

This clone was picked up one time. The V and J genes are TRBV7-2 and TRBJ2-3; 7 positions agree with TRBD2. The CDR3 length is 19 residues. CDR1 is SGHTA, CDR2 FQGNSA, per germline. Germline trimming cut 4 bases from V and 9 bases from J; bases unmatched to any gene: 25. CDR3 amino acids: CASSSGGGVREGAPWTQYF. The CDR3, as DNA: TGTGCCAGCAGCTCAGGTGGGGGTGTCAGGGAGGGAGCCCCCTGGACGCAGTATTTT.

CDR3 in amino acids: CASILSGSIGELFF. CDR3 nucleotide sequence: TGTGCCAGCATCCTTAGCGGGAGTATCGGGGAGCTGTTTTTT. This chain uses TRBV3-1 (or the pseudogene TRBV3-2) with TRBJ2-2; 9 positions agree with TRBD2. V was pared by 7 bases and J by 7 bases, with 7 bases of the junction left unmatched. This CDR3 region has 14 residues. Germline-derived CDR1 and CDR2 are LGHDT and YNNKEL (reference sequence).

The V and J genes are TRBV28 and TRBJ1-3; no clear D. The V and J ends lost 3 bases and 1 base respectively, with 16 bases between them. The germline gives CDR1 MDHEN, CDR2 SYDVKM. The CDR3 is 17 amino acids. CDR3 residues: CASSLVPSSTSGNTIYF. The CDR3 DNA reads TGTGCCAGCAGTTTGGTCCCGTCCTCGACTTCTGGAAACACCATATATTTT. Variable domain in full (rest from reference TRBV28 and TRBJ1-3): DVKVTQSSRYLVKRTGEKVFLECVQDMDHENMFWYRQDPGLGLRLIYFSYDVKMKEKGDIPEGYSVSREKKERFSLILESASTNQTSMYLCASSLVPSSTSGNTIYFGEGSWLTVV.

The chain is built from TRBV4-1 and TRBJ1-1; TRBD1 might be the D (5 bases). There are 14 residues in the CDR3. Germline V gives CDR1 MGHRA, CDR2 YSYEKL. V lost 0 bases to trimming and J lost 1 base, with 6 bases between them. The CDR3 is CASSQETANTEAFF. DNA for the CDR3: TGCGCCAGCAGCCAAGAGACAGCGAACACTGAAGCTTTCTTT.

V and J are TRBV3-1 (or the pseudogene TRBV3-2) and TRBJ2-5, with D tentatively TRBD2 (5 bases). V was clipped by 0 bases and J by 7 bases, with 18 bases between them. Germline-derived CDR1 and CDR2 are LGHDT and YNNKEL (reference sequence). The CDR3 covers 16 residues. CDR3 sequence (DNA): TGTGCCAGCAGCCAAGATAGGTGGCGGGTCGAGGGGACCCAGTACTTC. Its protein is CASSQDRWRVEGTQYF.

This chain links TRBV18 with TRBJ1-6, with 7 bases fitting TRBD1. Germline V gene lookup returns CDR1 KGHSH and CDR2 LQKENI. V lost 7 bases and J lost 5; bases outside the gene matches: 5. The CDR3 is 14 amino acids. The DNA for the CDR3 is TGTGCCAGCTGTTCCGGGACAGATAATTCACCCCTCCACTTT. Protein product: CASCSGTDNSPLHF.

The chain uses TRBV5-6 and TRBJ2-3; 8 bases line up with TRBD2. Germline V gives CDR1 SGHDT, CDR2 YYEEEE. The CDR3 loop spans 15 amino acids. J was trimmed by 9 bases and V by 1 base; bases with no gene match: 10. The CDR3 nucleotides are TGTGCCAGCAGCTTGTCCCCTCGACTAGCGCCCACGCAGTATTTT. Protein product: CASSLSPRLAPTQYF.

V and J are TRBV7-6 and TRBJ1-1; 7 nucleotides match TRBD1. The V gene end was trimmed by 5 bases and the J gene end by 0 bases; junction bases not matched to a gene: 3. Germline lookup yields CDR1 SGHVS and CDR2 FNYEAQ. The CDR3 runs to 14 residues. The CDR3 sequence: CASSAGQLNTEAFF. The DNA for the CDR3 is TGTGCCAGCAGCGCGGGACAGCTGAACACTGAAGCTTTCTTT.

The chain employs TRBV18 and TRBJ2-1; TRBD2 matches 13 bases. The CDR3 contains 21 residues. Germline CDR1 reads KGHSH; CDR2 reads LQKENI. J was trimmed by 0 bases and V by 4 bases; bases with no gene match: 15. DNA for the CDR3: TGTGCCAGCTCACACAACCGACTAGCGGGGGGCCTATCCAACTCCTACAATGAGCAGTTCTTC. Translating gives CASSHNRLAGGLSNSYNEQFF.

This clone appeared a single time. The V call is TRBV10-3, the J call TRBJ2-1; D may be TRBD2 (5 bases). V lost 6 bases, J lost 6 bases, and 15 bases lay in between. There are 14 residues in the CDR3. Germline CDR1 ENHRY, CDR2 SYGVKD. The CDR3 sequence is CAIRERLGGNEQFF. The CDR3 DNA reads TGTGCCATCAGGGAACGGCTAGGAGGCAATGAGCAGTTCTTC.